The 20 T cell receptor beta chains in this list originate from one sample, sequenced in a study of blood T cell repertoires in COVID-19. Data came from immunoSEQ multiplex PCR; TCRdb stores just in-frame clones and leaves some out. The table lists over 250,000 clones, less than 90% of them singletons, with 3% in the top ten. Sequenced sample: PBMCs or T cells enriched from blood (not recorded which). These receptors were taken from a woman aged 45-65 years who had recovered from COVID-19.

The chain combines TRBV27 with TRBJ2-1; 8 bases are a match to TRBD1. Germline V gives CDR1 MNHEY, CDR2 SMNVEV (reference sequence). Trimming at V came to 3 bases and at J to 7 bases, leaving 5 bases not matched to a gene. The CDR3 runs 14 residues. DNA of the CDR3: TGTGCCAGCAGTTTCCGGACAGGGCGGAATGAGCAGTTCTTC. Amino acid sequence: CASSFRTGRNEQFF.

V gene TRBV11-2 combines with J gene TRBJ1-6, with D possibly matching TRBD1 (6 bases). This CDR3 region has 14 residues. Trimming removed 7 bases at V and 10 bases at J, with 17 bases between. From germline, CDR1 is SGHAT and CDR2 FQNNGV. CDR3 coding DNA: TGTGCCAGCACCCCTTATACAGGGTCCTCACCCCTCCACTTT. Protein sequence: CASTPYTGSSPLHF. Full variable domain (missing parts from reference TRBV11-2 and TRBJ1-6): EAGVAQSPRYKIIEKRQSVAFWCNPISGHATLYWYQQILGQGPKLLIQFQNNGVVDDSQLPKDRFSAERLKGVDSTLKIQPAKLEDSAVYLCASTPYTGSSPLHFGNGTRLTVT.

The chain carries TRBV19 and TRBJ2-1; 7 nucleotides line up with TRBD2. The V gene end was trimmed by 7 bases and the J gene end by 4 bases; junction bases not matched to a gene: 7. Germline CDR1 reads LNHDA; CDR2 reads SQIVND (reference sequence). The CDR3 length is 14 residues. The CDR3 DNA is TGTGCCAGTAACGCGGGAGTTTGGTACAATGAGCAGTTCTTC. Protein sequence: CASNAGVWYNEQFF.

This clone was seen once. In DNA form, the CDR3 reads TGCAGTGCCCTAAGAGTATCTGAAGCTTTCTTT. Translating it yields CSALRVSEAFF. The chain recombines TRBV20-1 with TRBJ1-1; D ambiguous. From germline, CDR1 is DFQATT and CDR2 SNEGSKA (reference sequence). The CDR3 is made up of 11 amino acids. The germline V and J ends were trimmed by 6 bases and 6 bases, with 11 bases remaining between them.

The V call is TRBV7-9, the J call TRBJ2-3; 8 bases line up with TRBD1. The length of the CDR3 is 17 residues. The V segment lost 5 bases and the J segment 7 bases; nucleotides outside the gene matches: 17. The germline V gene encodes CDR1 SEHNR and CDR2 FQNEAQ (reference sequence). CDR3 amino acids: CASSPKPQGARTNTQYF. The CDR3 DNA is TGTGCCAGCAGCCCAAAACCCCAGGGGGCCCGGACAAATACGCAGTATTTT.

Notes on this clone: Germline and junction disagree at one end, which may indicate a read error. The rearrangement links TRBV7-7 to TRBJ2-7; possible D gene TRBD2, 6 bases. Germline loops: CDR1 SSHAT, CDR2 FNYEAQ (reference sequence). The CDR3 has 13 amino acids. This CDR3 reads CASSLVGGDEQYF. DNA of the CDR3: TGTGCTAGCAGCTTAGTGGGGGGAGACGAGCAGTACTTC.

The chain has TRBV6-5 and TRBJ1-3, with no clear D. V lost 2 bases and J 0 bases, leaving 5 bases between the germline ends. Per germline, CDR1 MNHEY and CDR2 SVGAGI. This CDR3 is 14 amino acids long. The CDR3 protein is CASSYDNSGNTIYF. CDR3 bases: TGTGCCAGCAGTTACGACAACTCTGGAAACACCATATATTTT.

The chain couples TRBV24-1 to TRBJ2-3; the match to TRBD1 covers 9 bases. Germline V gene lookup returns CDR1 KGHDR and CDR2 SFDVKD. This CDR3 is built from 13 residues. Trimming removed 5 bases from V and 10 bases from J; junction bases left unmatched: 6. CDR3 in amino acids: CATSGGQGRPQYF. CDR3 nucleotide sequence: TGTGCCACCAGTGGAGGACAGGGGCGCCCGCAGTATTTT.

The chain has TRBV28 and TRBJ2-7, with 9 bases identical to TRBD2. Per germline, CDR1 MDHEN and CDR2 SYDVKM. The CDR3 runs to 17 residues. The V segment lost 5 bases and the J segment 3 bases; nucleotides outside the gene matches: 14. The CDR3 bases are TGTGCCAGCAGTCCAGAGAGCCTAGCGGGGTCGCTCTACGAGCAGTACTTC. It yields the protein CASSPESLAGSLYEQYF.

The gene calls are TRBV19 and TRBJ1-2; D possibly corresponds to TRBD1 (5 bases). This CDR3 contains 13 residues. Trimming pared 7 bases from V and 4 bases from J, leaving 13 bases between. Germline V lookup: CDR1 LNHDA, CDR2 SQIVND (reference sequence). As DNA, the CDR3 is TGTGCCAGTATGGGTAGGGGTACCTATGGCTACACCTTC. Translating it yields CASMGRGTYGYTF.

The chain links TRBV19 to TRBJ1-5, with TRBD1 matching over 9 bases. Germline V gene lookup returns CDR1 LNHDA and CDR2 SQIVND (reference sequence). This CDR3 has 18 residues. Unmatched junction bases numbered 13, after V lost 3 bases and J lost 4 bases. The CDR3 reads CASSIEWATGTGNQPQHF. For the CDR3, the DNA is TGTGCCAGTAGTATCGAATGGGCGACCGGGACAGGGAATCAGCCCCAGCATTTT.

The chain employs TRBV9 and TRBJ2-1; maybe TRBD1 (5 bases). V was trimmed by 3 bases and J by 1 base, leaving 17 bases between them. CDR3 length: 17 amino acids. Germline assignment: CDR1 SGDLS and CDR2 YYNGEE. The CDR3 nucleotides are TGTGCCAGCAGCGAACTGTGGACAAGCATTTCCTACAATGAGCAGTTCTTC. Amino acids: CASSELWTSISYNEQFF.

This clone was recorded at least ten times. The V and J genes are TRBV6-2 or TRBV6-3 and TRBJ1-1; 7 positions agree with TRBD1. The CDR3 extends over 13 amino acids. Per the germline V gene, CDR1 is MNHEY and CDR2 is SVGEGT. J lost 6 bases, V lost 5 bases, and 6 bases had no gene match. The CDR3 sequence is CASSTIQGSEAFF. For the CDR3, the DNA is TGTGCCAGCAGTACGATACAGGGGTCTGAAGCTTTCTTT.

The chain uses TRBV18 and TRBJ2-2; TRBD1 agrees at 7 bases. Germline lookup yields CDR1 KGHSH and CDR2 LQKENI. V lost 4 bases, J lost 6 bases, and 8 bases stayed unmatched. This CDR3 is 15 amino acids long. The CDR3 DNA is TGTGCCAGCTCACAGGGACAGCCATGGGCCGGGGAGCTGTTTTTT. This sequence encodes CASSQGQPWAGELFF. Using reference TRBV18 and TRBJ2-2 for the parts outside the CDR3, the full variable domain is NAGVMQNPRHLVRRRGQEARLRCSPMKGHSHVYWYRQLPEEGLKFMVYLQKENIIDESGMPKERFSAEFPKEGPSILRIQQVVRGDSAAYFCASSQGQPWAGELFFGEGSRLTVL.

V and J are TRBV4-3 and TRBJ2-3; possibly TRBD1 for D (6 bases). Trimming took off 0 bases at V and 2 bases at J, with 21 bases between the two ends. The CDR3 is made up of 19 amino acids. Germline V CDR1 and CDR2: LGHNA, YSLEER. The CDR3 nucleotides are TGCGCCAGCAGCCAAGACACAGTTAGGGGGATACTAAACACAGATACGCAGTATTTT. Amino acids: CASSQDTVRGILNTDTQYF.

Concerning this clone: Germline and junction disagree at one end, which may indicate a read error. The V and J genes are TRBV6-1 and TRBJ1-2; TRBD1 is a possible D gene (6 bases). Germline lookup yields CDR1 MNHNS and CDR2 SASEGT. The CDR3 extends over 14 amino acids. In nucleotides, the CDR3 is TGTGCCAGCAGCGAAGGGGGGGTTGTTAGGGGCTACACCTTC. It specifies CASSEGGVVRGYTF.

V and J are TRBV29-1 and TRBJ2-5; D is possibly TRBD2 (6 bases). Germline values: CDR1 SQVTM, CDR2 ANQGSEA. The CDR3 length is 13 residues. Deletions cut 6 bases from V and 2 bases from J, with 13 bases between. The CDR3 reads CSVAGTYQETQYF. The CDR3 DNA follows: TGCAGCGTCGCCGGGACTTATCAAGAGACCCAGTACTTC.

CDR3 DNA sequence: TGTGCCAGCTCAAAACAGTACAATGAGCAGTTCTTC. Protein: CASSKQYNEQFF. The V and J genes are TRBV18 and TRBJ2-1, with unresolved D. Trimming left V 5 bases short and J 4 bases short, with 6 bases between. The CDR3 is 12 residues long. CDR1 and CDR2 from the germline V gene are KGHSH and LQKENI.

The chain has TRBV19 and TRBJ2-2; no definite D call. Germline lookup yields CDR1 LNHDA and CDR2 SQIVND (reference sequence). This CDR3 contains 12 residues. Trimming took off 6 bases at V and 1 base at J, with 3 bases between the two ends. CDR3 sequence (DNA): TGTGCCAGTAGACAGAACACCGGGGAGCTGTTTTTT. Its translation is CASRQNTGELFF.

The J gene is TRBJ2-1, the V gene TRBV3-1 (or the pseudogene TRBV3-2), with D possibly being TRBD2 (5 bases). The ends were cut back, 3 bases at V and 2 bases at J, with 11 bases in the middle. The CDR3 covers 15 residues. Germline values: CDR1 LGHDT, CDR2 YNNKEL (reference sequence). This chain's CDR3 is CASSQGAEAYNEQFF. CDR3 DNA sequence: TGTGCCAGCAGCCAGGGAGCGGAAGCCTACAATGAGCAGTTCTTC.